These 13 T cell receptor beta chains share one sample of origin, sequenced in a study of cytomegalovirus exposure and HLA in healthy donors (dated 2017 in TCRdb). Library preparation used the immunoSEQ multiplex PCR assay. For the multiplex PCR, a mixture combining 60 forward primers for TCR Vbeta segments and 13 reverse primers for TCR Jbeta segments was used. TCRdb carries this immuneACCESS record with in-frame sequences only. Its versions omit some clonotypes, under half of them owing to an unresolved V gene in the studies checked, with the rest unexplained. This sample holds 120,000 or so clones; around 80% were observed only once. The ten largest clones take up under 2.5% of the sample. Sequencing was carried out using PBMCs. All receptors derive from a man aged 25-45 years in good health and CMV-seronegative.

V gene TRBV30 combines with J gene TRBJ1-6, with 7 bases matching TRBD1. The CDR3 extends over 15 amino acids. CDR1 GTSNPN and CDR2 SVGIG come from the germline V gene (reference sequence). J gave up 9 bases and V 0 bases, and 8 bases lay outside the gene matches. CDR3 DNA sequence: TGTGCCTGGAGTGTGGGCAGGGGGAAGGGTTCACCCCTCCACTTT. This gives the protein CAWSVGRGKGSPLHF.

This chain uses TRBV7-6 with TRBJ1-2, with TRBD1 matching 8 bases. Germline CDR1 and CDR2: SGHVS and FNYEAQ. CDR3 length equals 15 residues. V lost 2 bases, J lost 6 bases, and 8 bases stayed unmatched. Here the CDR3 DNA reads TGTGCCAGCAGCTTATACGCCGGGACAGGCGATGGCTACACCTTC. Translation gives CASSLYAGTGDGYTF.

The chain links TRBV7-9 to TRBJ2-3, with D maybe TRBD2 (6 bases). Between the trimmed V and J ends, which lost 0 bases and 3 bases, there was a span of 13 bases. Germline V gene data show CDR1 as SEHNR and CDR2 as FQNEAQ (reference sequence). This CDR3 is built from 16 residues. CDR3: CASSLARDSTTDTQYF. Here the CDR3 DNA reads TGTGCCAGCAGCTTAGCCCGGGACTCTACGACAGATACGCAGTATTTT.

J is TRBJ1-6 and V is TRBV5-1; tentative D call: TRBD1 (5 bases). This CDR3 comprises 15 residues. Germline-derived CDR1 and CDR2 are SGHRS and YFSETQ. The ends were cut back, 0 bases at V and 10 bases at J, with 14 bases in the middle. The CDR3 DNA follows: TGCGCCAGCAGCTTGGATCGGGGGTACGGGTCACCCCTCCACTTT. Translating gives CASSLDRGYGSPLHF. The full variable domain, completed using reference TRBV5-1 and TRBJ1-6, is KAGVTQTPRYLIKTRGQQVTLSCSPISGHRSVSWYQQTPGQGLQFLFEYFSETQRNKGNFPGRFSGRQFSNSRSEMNVSTLELGDSALYLCASSLDRGYGSPLHFGNGTRLTVT.

This rearrangement joins TRBV7-8 to TRBJ1-5; no clear D gene. Germline loops: CDR1 SGHVS, CDR2 FQNEAQ. Trimming took off 5 bases at V and 0 bases at J, with 20 bases between the two ends. The CDR3 has 18 residues. The CDR3 spells CASSTTVAQSYSNQPQHF. DNA for the CDR3: TGTGCCAGCAGCACTACGGTTGCGCAGTCGTATAGCAATCAGCCCCAGCATTTT.

J is TRBJ1-1 and V is TRBV19; D unclear. CDR3 size: 13 residues. V shed 2 bases and J shed 8 bases, with 12 bases lying between them. The germline V gene has CDR1 LNHDA and CDR2 SQIVND (reference sequence). The CDR3, as DNA: TGTGCCAGTAGTATAAAAGGTGCGGGGGAAGCTTTCTTT. It is translated as CASSIKGAGEAFF.

This clone was seen ten or more times. The chain is built from TRBV6-4 and TRBJ2-3, with TRBD2 matching 12 bases. The germline CDR1 and CDR2 sequences are MRHNA and SNTAGT. Losses at the gene ends were 4 bases for V and 4 bases for J; bases not matched to a gene: 0. The CDR3 contains 14 residues. This chain's CDR3 is CASSASGGADTQYF. The CDR3 bases are TGTGCCAGCAGTGCTAGCGGGGGGGCAGATACGCAGTATTTT.

This sequence joins TRBV5-1 and TRBJ2-7; 7 bases match TRBD1. Germline V gene lookup returns CDR1 SGHRS and CDR2 YFSETQ. The CDR3 has 15 residues. After removal of 1 base from V and 0 bases from J, the junction contained 4 bases not matched to a gene. CDR3 nucleotides: TGCGCCAGCAGCTTGCAACAGGGGCTCTCCTACGAGCAGTACTTC. It translates to CASSLQQGLSYEQYF. The variable domain in full, with the rest retrieved from reference TRBV5-1 and TRBJ2-7, is KAGVTQTPRYLIKTRGQQVTLSCSPISGHRSVSWYQQTPGQGLQFLFEYFSETQRNKGNFPGRFSGRQFSNSRSEMNVSTLELGDSALYLCASSLQQGLSYEQYFGPGTRLTVT.

Concerning this clone: Other DNA sequences in this sample translate to the same CDR3. V usage is TRBV18 and J usage is TRBJ1-5; 7 bases match TRBD1. After removal of 6 bases from V and 5 bases from J, the junction contained 7 bases not matched to a gene. This CDR3 spans 14 amino acids. Germline CDR1 KGHSH, CDR2 LQKENI. The CDR3 DNA reads TGTGCCAGCTCGCCAACTACAGGGGATCAGCCCCAGCATTTT. Translating it yields CASSPTTGDQPQHF. The variable domain in full, completed from reference TRBV18 and TRBJ1-5, reads NAGVMQNPRHLVRRRGQEARLRCSPMKGHSHVYWYRQLPEEGLKFMVYLQKENIIDESGMPKERFSAEFPKEGPSILRIQQVVRGDSAAYFCASSPTTGDQPQHFGDGTRLSIL.

The chain joins TRBV28 to TRBJ1-6; 7 bases agree with TRBD1. This CDR3 is built from 15 residues. Germline V gives CDR1 MDHEN, CDR2 SYDVKM. V lost 5 bases, J lost 12 bases, and 13 bases stayed unmatched. In DNA form, the CDR3 reads TGTGCCAGCAGTGGAACCTCCGGGACAGTAAAACCCCTCCACTTT. It specifies CASSGTSGTVKPLHF.

V usage is TRBV2 and J usage is TRBJ1-2, with D possibly being TRBD1 (5 bases). With 5 bases removed from V and 3 bases from J, the gap between germline ends came to 13 bases. The CDR3 runs to 14 residues. The germline V gene encodes CDR1 SNHLY and CDR2 FYNNEI. CDR3 protein: CASSPTTGDYGYTF. As DNA, the CDR3 is TGTGCCAGCAGTCCTACCACGGGGGACTATGGCTACACCTTC. Based on the CDR3 plus reference TRBV2 and TRBJ1-2, the full variable domain is EPEVTQTPSHQVTQMGQEVILRCVPISNHLYFYWYRQILGQKVEFLVSFYNNEISEKSEIFDDQFSVERPDGSNFTLKIRSTKLEDSAMYFCASSPTTGDYGYTFGSGTRLTVV.

CDR3 in amino acids: CASFAAAGRQYF. The CDR3 nucleotides are TGTGCCAGCTTTGCAGCCGCCGGGAGGCAGTACTTC. The chain couples TRBV6-5 to TRBJ2-7; possibly TRBD2 for D (6 bases). CDR1 is MNHEY, CDR2 SVGAGI, per germline. The CDR3 is 12 residues long. V lost 8 bases and J 9 bases, leaving 17 bases between the germline ends.

V usage is TRBV2 and J usage is TRBJ1-4; no firm D call. The V gene's germline CDR1 is SNHLY and CDR2 FYNNEI. This CDR3 is 14 amino acids long. The V end was cut by 1 base, the J end by 8 bases, with 11 bases between. In DNA form, the CDR3 reads TGTGCCAGCAGTGAAGAATACAGTGAGGAAAAACTGTTTTTT. Protein: CASSEEYSEEKLFF.